The rows below give T cell receptor beta chains drawn from one sample of a study of blood T cell repertoires in COVID-19. TCRdb keeps only in-frame clones here, not all; method: immunoSEQ multiplex PCR. The sample records some 300,000 clones, 80% to 90% being singletons. The sample taken for sequencing was peripheral blood. These receptors were collected from a woman aged 45 to 65 with COVID-19, enrolled during active disease. The conserved cysteine and the conserved F or W are not part of the CDR3 here.

cdr3_aa j_call v_call
ASSLDRSEAF TRBJ1-1 TRBV5-4
AICCPSGQPWSSYNSPLH TRBJ1-6 TRBV10-1
ASSPTRGTYNEQF TRBJ2-1 TRBV9
ASSVGTDRTSGANVLT TRBJ2-6 TRBV7-9
ASSRTGFSKGTEAF TRBJ1-1 TRBV5-8
ASSAVGQPQH TRBJ1-5 TRBV5-5
ASSLDPGKSSPLH TRBJ1-6 TRBV5-1
ASSSQGVLPYEQY TRBJ2-7 TRBV27
ASSLIGTVPYNEQF TRBJ2-1 TRBV5-8
ASSQPRERVYEQY TRBJ2-7 TRBV4-1
ATSGTPNHQPQH TRBJ1-5 TRBV15
ATSDRFGSQAF TRBJ1-1 TRBV24-1
SVGGTSDNEKLF TRBJ1-4 TRBV29-1
ASSHWRDGTDTQY TRBJ2-3 TRBV3-1/TRBV3-2
ASSLWGQGTGYT TRBJ1-2 TRBV5-1
ASSSDRISGNTIY TRBJ1-3 TRBV5-8
ASSDSQQGVNSPLH TRBJ1-6 TRBV2
ASSPGGLVADTQY TRBJ2-3 TRBV11-2
ASSLGQGAKNEQF TRBJ2-1 TRBV27
ASSLSSGAAYNEQF TRBJ2-1 TRBV19
ASSYPGGVGVDEQF TRBJ2-1 TRBV6-2/TRBV6-3
AISDPSHYQETQY TRBJ2-5 TRBV10-3
ASSLVVSEQY TRBJ2-7 TRBV11-2
ASSDGYSGNTIY TRBJ1-3 TRBV9
SVGTPDEQF TRBJ2-1 TRBV29-1
ASSGHKNTEAF TRBJ1-1 TRBV9
ASSESRGTSSEQY TRBJ2-7 TRBV2
ASSLAGMGKDTQY TRBJ2-3 TRBV6-2/TRBV6-3
ASSYTGQGSYGYT TRBJ1-2 TRBV6-2/TRBV6-3
ASSSPSSLTRTSGGEQY TRBJ2-7 TRBV7-2
ASSLPSGSGDEQF TRBJ2-1 TRBV5-1
ASSLIGGGETQY TRBJ2-5 TRBV27
ASSYSTQGDQETQY TRBJ2-5 TRBV6-2/TRBV6-3
ASTGGLADTQY TRBJ2-3 TRBV11-2
ASSWGGLAGGTYEQY TRBJ2-7 TRBV5-6
ASSWGTSGMNNEQF TRBJ2-1 TRBV5-4
ASSFSGTGFYEQY TRBJ2-7 TRBV5-1
ASSGGLDTQY TRBJ2-3 TRBV10-1
ASSPETGGGSPLH TRBJ1-6 TRBV18
ASSSGRDRAYEQY TRBJ2-7 TRBV28
AWSVGGRSYNEQF TRBJ2-1 TRBV30
ASSLESGRALSYEQY TRBJ2-7 TRBV7-9
ASANGDQPGYNEQF TRBJ2-1 TRBV5-1
ASSLRSAGGGTDTQY TRBJ2-3 TRBV7-9
ASSDSEGQKKETQY TRBJ2-5 TRBV6-4
ASILDRGHEQF TRBJ2-1 TRBV2
SVESVRTGVRY TRBJ2-7 TRBV29-1
ASSFGGLAYEQY TRBJ2-7 TRBV27
ASSLQGGSSPSLEAF TRBJ1-1 TRBV7-2
ASSYSGAGIGTEAF TRBJ1-1 TRBV6-5
ASSQALGLVYEQY TRBJ2-7 TRBV4-3
ASSLTSPNTGELF TRBJ2-2 TRBV27
ASSLGAGPGADTQY TRBJ2-3 TRBV5-4
ATSDEVGVEQF TRBJ2-1 TRBV24-1
SVATGYNSPLH TRBJ1-6 TRBV29-1